This TCR beta chain was identified during a study of blood T cell repertoires in COVID-19. At the level of the study: Researchers got acute and convalescent COVID-19 samples from the United States, Italy and Spain. The cDNA or gDNA used as material had been derived from T cells, B-cell-depleted T cells, or PBMCs.

This table comes from immunoSEQ multiplex PCR, and its TCRdb copy is limited to in-frame clones, with some not included. Among 150,000 or so clones listed, approximately 83% were seen once. Trimming pared 0 bases from V and 4 bases from J, leaving 5 bases between. CDR1 is SGHAT, CDR2 FQNNGV, per germline. The CDR3 is made up of 13 amino acids. Each participant's cohort was designated according to participant-reported clinical history. Exposed volunteers were people who met a COVID-19 case within 2 weeks before study entry. Sequencing was performed on PBMCs or T cells enriched from blood (not recorded which). The chain recombines TRBV11-2 with TRBJ2-3; unclear D gene. This TCR was sampled from a man aged 65 to 79 who had been exposed to COVID-19. The CDR3: CASSLDLSDTQYF. CDR3 nucleotides: TGTGCCAGCAGCTTAGATCTTTCAGATACGCAGTATTTT.